This T cell receptor (beta chain) was sequenced for a study of blood T cell repertoires in COVID-19. J gave up 5 bases and V 6 bases, and 12 bases lay outside the gene matches. This CDR3 spans 15 amino acids. Germline loops: CDR1 SGHAT, CDR2 FQDESV (reference sequence). Clones were read by immunoSEQ multiplex PCR, and TCRdb kept only the in-frame ones, dropping some. Counted here are fewer than 150,000 clones, around 79% occurring once; the ten biggest clones make up about 2.5%. The source material was peripheral blood. The receptor was derived from a man aged 50 to 59 with acute or convalescent COVID-19. This chain connects TRBV11-1 to TRBJ2-7, with 8 nucleotides matching TRBD2. The chain's CDR3 is CASSFGGAGVDEQYF. DNA for the CDR3: TGTGCCAGCAGTTTCGGGGGGGCCGGTGTCGACGAGCAGTACTTC.